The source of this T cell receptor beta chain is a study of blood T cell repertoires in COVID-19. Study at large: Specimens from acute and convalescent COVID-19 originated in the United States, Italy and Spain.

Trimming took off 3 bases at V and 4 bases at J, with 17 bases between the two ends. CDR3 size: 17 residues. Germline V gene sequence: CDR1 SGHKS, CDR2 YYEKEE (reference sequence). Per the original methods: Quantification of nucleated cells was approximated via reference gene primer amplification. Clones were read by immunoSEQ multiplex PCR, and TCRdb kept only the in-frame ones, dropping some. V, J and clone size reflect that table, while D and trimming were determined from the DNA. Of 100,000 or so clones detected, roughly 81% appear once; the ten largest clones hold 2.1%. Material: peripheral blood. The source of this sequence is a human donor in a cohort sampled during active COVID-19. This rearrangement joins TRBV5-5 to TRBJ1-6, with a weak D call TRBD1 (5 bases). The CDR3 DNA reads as TGTGCCAGCAGCTCGGGGGACTCACTGCAATATAATTCACCCCTCCACTTT. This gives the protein CASSSGDSLQYNSPLHF.